This T cell receptor beta chain stems from a study of naive and memory T cell subsets. Alpha and beta libraries were amplified separately from the second PCR onward. Overnight CMV lysate stimulation of fresh PBMCs defined donor CMV status by CD4+ IFNgamma. Cells stained for CD3, CD4, CD8, CD45RA and CD27 were sorted into four subsets. General study points: Naive repertoires, especially CD8, held a few larger clonotypes, possibly memory cells re-expressing CD45RA.

Trimming removed 0 bases at V and 5 bases at J, with 6 bases between. The length of the CDR3 is 14 residues. Germline values: CDR1 KGHDR, CDR2 SFDVKD. The beta constant-region primer was an equimolar mix of two oligonucleotides covering TRBC1 and TRBC2. The ligated cDNA underwent four PCR rounds using SP2 and nested alpha and beta constant-region primers. TCRdb called the UMI-ligation and nested PCR reads again in MiXCR, with one record for every CDR3 protein. The sample contains 130,000 to 150,000 distinct CDR3 sequences, approximately 22% of which appear only once. Note on this clonotype: Its antigen remains unknown.

V is TRBV24-1 and J is TRBJ2-2; no clear D. Sequencing was done on a sample of naive CD4+ T cells from blood. This receptor was taken from a human donor in good health. The CDR3 nucleotides read TGTGCCACCAGTGATTTGGAACGGACCGGGGAGCTGTTTTTT. Translation: CATSDLERTGELFF.